The T cell receptor (beta chain) under discussion was sequenced for a study of metastatic and nonmetastatic thyroid tumors. Overall study: Thyroid patients, malignant and benign, had repertoires compared across blood and tumor or nodule tissue.

Study-wide results and limits: Reportedly, malignant thyroid tumors had significantly higher TCR beta diversity than benign nodules, in blood and tumor.

Per the study methods: The study built a papillary thyroid cancer distant-metastasis classifier from CDR3 differences across clinicopathological groups. TCRdb re-processed the PCR reads through MiXCR. TCRdb assigned the V and J calls; the authors' analysis was not used. The table records approximately 8,000 clones, roughly 27% of them present only once. This clone is judged medium-sized (0.01 to 0.1%). Antigen: not known. Patients were all untreated before their thyroid surgery. The source is a female donor with papillary thyroid cancer or a benign thyroid nodule (not recorded which). Some clones in this sample may be carry-over from other donors' samples. Material: adjacent normal tissue.

The CDR3 sequence: CASSSGGTQETQYF. CDR3 in DNA: TGCGCCAGCTCTAGCGGGGGTACTCAAGAGACCCAGTACTTC. V gene TRBV10-1 combines with J gene TRBJ2-5, with TRBD2 matching 10 bases. With 8 bases clipped from V and 2 bases from J, the junction kept 5 bases outside the gene matches. Germline V gives CDR1 WNHNN, CDR2 SYGVQD (reference sequence). The CDR3 consists of 14 residues.